This section outlines one T cell receptor beta chain sequence together with its context. Produced via immunoSEQ multiplex PCR; TCRdb's table is partial and in-frame only. Of some 72,000 clones in the sample, around 90% were seen once. V gave up 1 base and J gave up 6 bases; unmatched junction bases: 10. The CDR3 is made up of 17 amino acids. Per the germline V gene, CDR1 is SGHDN and CDR2 is FVKESK. These data originate in a study of blood T cell repertoires in COVID-19. Study summary: Spain, Italy and the United States supplied samples that represented acute and convalescent COVID-19.

The sequenced sample consisted of peripheral blood. This chain uses TRBV14 with TRBJ2-1, with TRBD2 matching over 9 bases. The receptor's source is a man aged 50 to 59 with active COVID-19. CDR3 DNA: TGTGCCAGCAGCCAAGGACCCCTAGCGGGACGCACCAATGAGCAGTTCTTC. Its translation: CASSQGPLAGRTNEQFF.